A single sample is the source of the 8 T cell receptor beta chains below, sequenced in a study of cytomegalovirus exposure and HLA in healthy donors. A multiplex PCR was run with 60 Vbeta primers and 13 Jbeta primers. Generated by immunoSEQ multiplex PCR, the TCRdb table keeps only in-frame clones and is missing some. The table records about 150,000 clones, 80% of them present only once. The source material was PBMCs. These receptors were obtained from a man aged 30 to 45 in good health and CMV-seropositive.

The V gene is TRBV29-1, the J gene TRBJ2-7, with 7 positions matching TRBD1. From germline, CDR1 is SQVTM and CDR2 ANQGSEA. The CDR3 is 14 residues long. Trimming at V came to 7 bases and at J to 4 bases, leaving 13 bases not matched to a gene. CDR3 DNA: TGCAGCGAGAGAAAGACAGGGTCGGTGTACGAGCAGTACTTC. Protein sequence: CSERKTGSVYEQYF.

This clone was counted only a few times. The V gene is TRBV4-1, the J gene TRBJ2-5; weak D call: TRBD1 (5 bases). Trimming left V 2 bases short and J 2 bases short, with 6 bases between. This CDR3 contains 13 residues. CDR1 MGHRA and CDR2 YSYEKL come from the germline V gene. Here the CDR3 reads CASSQHRQETQYF. CDR3 in DNA: TGCGCCAGCAGCCAACACAGGCAAGAGACCCAGTACTTC.

This chain uses TRBV4-1 with TRBJ2-3, with D perhaps matching TRBD2 (6 bases). Germline values: CDR1 MGHRA, CDR2 YSYEKL. This CDR3 has 16 residues. With 1 base removed from V and 1 base from J, the gap between germline ends came to 12 bases. CDR3 sequence: CASSQADYYRTDTQYF. The CDR3, as DNA: TGCGCCAGCAGCCAAGCGGACTACTATCGCACAGATACGCAGTATTTT.

The chain employs TRBV29-1 and TRBJ1-5; D perhaps matches TRBD1 (6 bases). Trimming removed 4 bases at V and 0 bases at J, with 10 bases between. CDR1 is SQVTM, CDR2 ANQGSEA, per germline. The CDR3 spans 14 residues. The DNA of the CDR3 is TGCAGCGTTGGGACAGCCGATAGCAATCAGCCCCAGCATTTT. This sequence encodes CSVGTADSNQPQHF. Supplemented by reference TRBV29-1 and TRBJ1-5, the full variable domain reads SAVISQKPSRDICQRGTSLTIQCQVDSQVTMMFWYRQQPGQSLTLIATANQGSEATYESGFVIDKFPISRPNLTFSTLTVSNMSPEDSSIYLCSVGTADSNQPQHFGDGTRLSIL.

The CDR3 coding sequence is TGTGCCAGCAGCCTTCGTGGGGACAGGGTTCTTGGAAACACCATATATTTT. This codes for CASSLRGDRVLGNTIYF. V is TRBV13 and J is TRBJ1-3, with TRBD1 matching over 9 bases. Trimming at V came to 5 bases and at J to 3 bases, leaving 11 bases not matched to a gene. The CDR3 length is 17 residues. Germline V gives CDR1 PRHDT, CDR2 FYEKMQ (reference sequence).

The chain has TRBV4-1 and TRBJ2-3; TRBD2 agrees at 10 bases. Germline values: CDR1 MGHRA, CDR2 YSYEKL. The CDR3 is made up of 17 amino acids. The V and J ends lost 4 bases and 5 bases, in that order; junction bases with no gene match: 12. CDR3 residues: CASSRMLTSGVIDTQYF. The CDR3 nucleotides are TGCGCCAGCAGCCGGATGCTAACTAGCGGGGTAATAGATACGCAGTATTTT.

This chain links TRBV28 with TRBJ2-7, with 8 bases lining up with TRBD2. The germline CDR1 and CDR2 sequences are MDHEN and SYDVKM. The V segment lost 10 bases and the J segment 2 bases; nucleotides outside the gene matches: 7. The CDR3 loop spans 13 amino acids. Here the CDR3 reads CATHSGIPYEQYF. Written as DNA, the CDR3 is TGTGCCACCCATAGCGGGATCCCCTACGAGCAGTACTTC.

The chain combines TRBV15 with TRBJ2-7, with 9 positions matching TRBD1. Germline trimming cut 0 bases from V and 7 bases from J; bases unmatched to any gene: 13. The CDR3 totals 17 residues. Per the germline V gene, CDR1 is LNHNV and CDR2 is YYDKDF (reference sequence). The CDR3 nucleotides read TGTGCCACCAGCAGAGAGACCACCGGGACAGGGCTTATAGAGCAGTACTTC. Translating it yields CATSRETTGTGLIEQYF. Combining the CDR3 with reference TRBV15 and TRBJ2-7 gives the whole variable domain DAMVIQNPRYQVTQFGKPVTLSCSQTLNHNVMYWYQQKSSQAPKLLFHYYDKDFNNEADTPDNFQSRRPNTSFCFLDIRSPGLGDTAMYLCATSRETTGTGLIEQYFGPGTRLTVT.